This T cell receptor beta chain was sequenced for a study of shared clonotypes between healthy human individuals. Whole-study results and caveats: Relative to memory subsets, naive subsets generally showed larger estimated richness.

Germline V gene data show CDR1 as SGHRS and CDR2 as YFSETQ. The V end was cut by 0 bases, the J end by 6 bases, with 7 bases between. The CDR3 totals 13 residues. The data were produced by immunoSEQ multiplex PCR, yet TCRdb's version contains in-frame clones alone and is incomplete. The sample lists roughly 2 million clones; 90% to 96% were seen once. With respect to this clone: Its antigen is currently unknown.

Nashville, Tennessee was home to all donors, who were Caucasian adults. Sequenced material: naive CD4+ T cells sorted from blood. The subset denotes: CD45RA+ positively selected. The receptor was isolated from a man aged 18 to 29 in good health. V gene TRBV5-1 combines with J gene TRBJ2-1; D is unresolved. The CDR3 loop reads CASSLDSANEQFF. CDR3 sequence (DNA): TGCGCCAGCAGCTTGGACTCGGCCAATGAGCAGTTCTTC.